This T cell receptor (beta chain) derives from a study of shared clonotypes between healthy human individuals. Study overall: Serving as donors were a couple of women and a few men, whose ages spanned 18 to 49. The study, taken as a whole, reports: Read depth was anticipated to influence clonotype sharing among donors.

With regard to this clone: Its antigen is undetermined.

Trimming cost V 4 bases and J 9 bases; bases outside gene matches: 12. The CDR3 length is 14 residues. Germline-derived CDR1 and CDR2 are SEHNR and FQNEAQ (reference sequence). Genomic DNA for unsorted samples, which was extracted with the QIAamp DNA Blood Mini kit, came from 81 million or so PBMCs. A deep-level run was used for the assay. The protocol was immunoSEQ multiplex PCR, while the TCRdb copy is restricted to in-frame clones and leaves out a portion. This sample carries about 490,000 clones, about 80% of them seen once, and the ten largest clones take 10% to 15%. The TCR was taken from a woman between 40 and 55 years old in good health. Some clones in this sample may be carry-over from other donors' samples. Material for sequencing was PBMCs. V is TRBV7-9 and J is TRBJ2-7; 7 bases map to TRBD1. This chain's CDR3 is CASSSDRDSLGQYF. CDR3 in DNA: TGTGCCAGCAGCTCAGACCGGGACAGCCTCGGGCAGTACTTC.